Described below is a single T cell receptor beta chain sequence and its context. The antigen is undetermined. This sample was taken from a study of cytomegalovirus exposure and HLA in healthy donors. Findings and caveats of the study: Segments of the TCR beta V type were, in most cases, productive about 87% or about 30% of the time in an earlier analysis.

The primer mix had 60 Vbeta and 13 Jbeta primers. Clones were read by immunoSEQ multiplex PCR, and TCRdb kept only the in-frame ones, dropping some. The table includes some 200,000 clones, roughly 83% detected once. This TCR was recovered from a woman between 45 and 65 years old in good health and CMV-seronegative. The sequenced material came from PBMCs.

In nucleotides, the CDR3 is TGTGCCAGCAGCTTCGGGTGGGACGAGCAGTACTTC. It specifies CASSFGWDEQYF. The chain links TRBV5-8 to TRBJ2-7; D is undetermined. The CDR3 is 12 amino acids. V lost 2 bases to trimming and J lost 5 bases, with 8 bases between them. Germline-derived CDR1 and CDR2 are SGHTS and YDEGEE.